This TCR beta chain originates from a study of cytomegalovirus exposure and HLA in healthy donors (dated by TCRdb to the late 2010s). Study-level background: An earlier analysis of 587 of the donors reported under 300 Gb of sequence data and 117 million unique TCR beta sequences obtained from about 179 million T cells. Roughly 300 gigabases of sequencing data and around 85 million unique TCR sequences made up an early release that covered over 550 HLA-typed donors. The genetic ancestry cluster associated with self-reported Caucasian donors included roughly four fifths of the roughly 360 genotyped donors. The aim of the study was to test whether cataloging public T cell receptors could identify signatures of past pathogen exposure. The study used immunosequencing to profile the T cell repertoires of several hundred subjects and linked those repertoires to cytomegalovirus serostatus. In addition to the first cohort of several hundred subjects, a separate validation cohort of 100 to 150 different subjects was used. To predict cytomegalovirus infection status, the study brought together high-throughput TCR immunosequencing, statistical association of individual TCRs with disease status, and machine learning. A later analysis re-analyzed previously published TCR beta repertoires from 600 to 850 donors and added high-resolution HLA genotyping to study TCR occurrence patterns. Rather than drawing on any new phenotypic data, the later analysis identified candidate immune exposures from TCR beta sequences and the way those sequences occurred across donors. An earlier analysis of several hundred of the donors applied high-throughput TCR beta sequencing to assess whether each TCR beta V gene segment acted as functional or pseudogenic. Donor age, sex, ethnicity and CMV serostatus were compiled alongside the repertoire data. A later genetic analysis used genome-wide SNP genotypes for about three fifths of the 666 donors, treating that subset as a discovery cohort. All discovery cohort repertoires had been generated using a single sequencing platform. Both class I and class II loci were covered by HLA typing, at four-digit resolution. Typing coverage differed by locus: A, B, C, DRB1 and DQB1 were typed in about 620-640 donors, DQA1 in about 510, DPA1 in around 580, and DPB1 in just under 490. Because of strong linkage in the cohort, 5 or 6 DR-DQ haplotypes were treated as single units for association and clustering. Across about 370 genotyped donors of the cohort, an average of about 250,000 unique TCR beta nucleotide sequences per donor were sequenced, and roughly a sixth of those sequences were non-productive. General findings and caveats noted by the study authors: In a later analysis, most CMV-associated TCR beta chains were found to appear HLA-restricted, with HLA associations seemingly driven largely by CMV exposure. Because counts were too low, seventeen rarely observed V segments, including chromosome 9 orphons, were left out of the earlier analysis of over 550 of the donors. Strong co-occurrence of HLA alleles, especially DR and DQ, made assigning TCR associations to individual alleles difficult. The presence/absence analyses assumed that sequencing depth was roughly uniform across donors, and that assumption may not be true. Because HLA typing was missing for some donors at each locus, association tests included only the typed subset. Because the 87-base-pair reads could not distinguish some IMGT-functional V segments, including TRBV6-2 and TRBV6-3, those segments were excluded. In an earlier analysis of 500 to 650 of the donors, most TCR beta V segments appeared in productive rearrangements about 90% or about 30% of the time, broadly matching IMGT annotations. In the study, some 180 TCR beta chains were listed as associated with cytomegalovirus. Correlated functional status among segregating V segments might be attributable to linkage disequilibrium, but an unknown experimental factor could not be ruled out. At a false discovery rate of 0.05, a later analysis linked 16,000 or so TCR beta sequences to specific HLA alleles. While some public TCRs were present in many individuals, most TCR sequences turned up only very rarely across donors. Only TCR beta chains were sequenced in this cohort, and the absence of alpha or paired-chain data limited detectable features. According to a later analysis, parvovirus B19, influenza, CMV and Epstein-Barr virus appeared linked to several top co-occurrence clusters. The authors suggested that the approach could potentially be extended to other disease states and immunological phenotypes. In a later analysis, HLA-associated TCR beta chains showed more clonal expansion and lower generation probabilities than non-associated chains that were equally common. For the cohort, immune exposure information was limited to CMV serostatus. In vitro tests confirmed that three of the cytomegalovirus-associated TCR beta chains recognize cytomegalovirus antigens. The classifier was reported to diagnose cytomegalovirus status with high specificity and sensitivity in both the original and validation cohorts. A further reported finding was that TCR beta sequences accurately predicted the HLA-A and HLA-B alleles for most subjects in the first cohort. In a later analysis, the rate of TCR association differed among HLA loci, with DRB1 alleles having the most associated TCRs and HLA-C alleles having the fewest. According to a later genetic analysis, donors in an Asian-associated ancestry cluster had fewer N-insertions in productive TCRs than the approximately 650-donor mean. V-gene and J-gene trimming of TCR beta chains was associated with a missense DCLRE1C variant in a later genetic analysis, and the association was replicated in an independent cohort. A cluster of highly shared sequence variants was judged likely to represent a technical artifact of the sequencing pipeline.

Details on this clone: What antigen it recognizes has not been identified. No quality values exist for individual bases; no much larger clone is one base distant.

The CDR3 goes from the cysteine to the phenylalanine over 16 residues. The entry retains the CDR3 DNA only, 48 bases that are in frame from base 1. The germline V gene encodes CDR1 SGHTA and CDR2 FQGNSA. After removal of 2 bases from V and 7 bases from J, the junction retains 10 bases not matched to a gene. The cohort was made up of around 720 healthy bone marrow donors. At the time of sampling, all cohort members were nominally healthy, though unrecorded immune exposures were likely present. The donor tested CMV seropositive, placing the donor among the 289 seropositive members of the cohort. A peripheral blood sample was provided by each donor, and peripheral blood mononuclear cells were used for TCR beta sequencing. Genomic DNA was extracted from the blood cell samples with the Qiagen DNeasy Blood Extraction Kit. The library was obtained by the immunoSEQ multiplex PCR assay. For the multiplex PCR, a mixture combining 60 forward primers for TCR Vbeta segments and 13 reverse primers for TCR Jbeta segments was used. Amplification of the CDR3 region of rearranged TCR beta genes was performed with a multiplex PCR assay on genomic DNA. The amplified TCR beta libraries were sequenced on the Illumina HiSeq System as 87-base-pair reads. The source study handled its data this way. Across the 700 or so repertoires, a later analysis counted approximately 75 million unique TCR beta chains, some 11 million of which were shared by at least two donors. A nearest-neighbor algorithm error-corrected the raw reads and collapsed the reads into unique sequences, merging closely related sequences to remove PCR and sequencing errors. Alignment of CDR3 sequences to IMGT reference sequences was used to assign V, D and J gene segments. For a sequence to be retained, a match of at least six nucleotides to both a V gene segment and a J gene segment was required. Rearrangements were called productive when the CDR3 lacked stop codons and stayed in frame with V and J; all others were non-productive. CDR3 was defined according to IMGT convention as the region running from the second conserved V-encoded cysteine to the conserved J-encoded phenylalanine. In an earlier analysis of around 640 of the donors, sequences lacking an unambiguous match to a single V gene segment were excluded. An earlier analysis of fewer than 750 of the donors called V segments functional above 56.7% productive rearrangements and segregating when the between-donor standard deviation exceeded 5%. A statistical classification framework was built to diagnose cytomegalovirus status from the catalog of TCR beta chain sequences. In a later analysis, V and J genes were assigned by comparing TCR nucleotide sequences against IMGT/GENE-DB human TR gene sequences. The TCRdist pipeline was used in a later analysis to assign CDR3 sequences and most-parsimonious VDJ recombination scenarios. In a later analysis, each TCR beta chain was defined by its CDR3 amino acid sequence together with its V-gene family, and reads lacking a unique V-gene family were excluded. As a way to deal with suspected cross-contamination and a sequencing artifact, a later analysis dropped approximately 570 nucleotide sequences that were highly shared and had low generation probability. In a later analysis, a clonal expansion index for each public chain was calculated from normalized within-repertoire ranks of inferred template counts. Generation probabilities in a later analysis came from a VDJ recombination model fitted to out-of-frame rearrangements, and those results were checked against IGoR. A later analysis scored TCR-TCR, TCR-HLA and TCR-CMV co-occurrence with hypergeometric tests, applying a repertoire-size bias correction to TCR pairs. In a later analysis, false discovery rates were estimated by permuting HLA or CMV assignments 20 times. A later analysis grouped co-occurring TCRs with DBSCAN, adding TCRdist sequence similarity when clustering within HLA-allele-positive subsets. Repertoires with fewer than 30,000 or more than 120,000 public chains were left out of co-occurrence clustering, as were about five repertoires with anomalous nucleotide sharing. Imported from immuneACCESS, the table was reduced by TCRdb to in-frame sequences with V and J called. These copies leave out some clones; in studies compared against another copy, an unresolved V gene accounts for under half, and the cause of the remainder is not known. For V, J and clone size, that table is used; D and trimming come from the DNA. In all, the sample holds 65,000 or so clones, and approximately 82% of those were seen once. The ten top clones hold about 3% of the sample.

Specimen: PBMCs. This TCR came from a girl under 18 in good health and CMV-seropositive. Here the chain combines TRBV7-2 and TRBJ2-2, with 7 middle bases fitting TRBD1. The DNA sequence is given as TGTGCCAGCAGCTTATACAGGGGTGTAGGTCACGGGGAGCTGTTTTTT. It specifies CASSLYRGVGHGELFF.